This T cell receptor (beta chain) was retrieved from a study of cytomegalovirus exposure and HLA in healthy donors. Background on the study: Out of 150 million to 200 million T cells, an earlier analysis found some 110 million unique TCR beta sequences in total.

General study results and limits: Under in vitro conditions, three CMV-associated chains were confirmed as specific for CMV antigens. Later analysis identified over 15,000 TCR beta sequences associated with HLA alleles, using a false discovery rate threshold of 0.05.

With 60 Vbeta and 13 Jbeta primers, the PCR was carried out. Some clones are missing from TCRdb's copy, which holds only in-frame ones; the method was immunoSEQ multiplex PCR. The sample yields 110,000 or so clones, around 80% seen once. Turning to this clone: What it recognizes is unknown.

The length of the CDR3 is 14 residues. The germline CDR1 and CDR2 sequences are MDHEN and SYDVKM. Unmatched junction bases numbered 10, after V lost 7 bases and J lost 7 bases. The source of this sequence is a young man in good health and CMV-seronegative. The rearrangement joins TRBV28 to TRBJ2-7; 10 bases align to TRBD2. The material sequenced was PBMCs. CDR3 protein: CASIPAGGWSEQYF. The CDR3 DNA follows: TGTGCCAGCATTCCAGCGGGGGGGTGGTCGGAGCAGTACTTC.